This T cell receptor (beta chain) appears in the sequencing data of a study of shared clonotypes between healthy human individuals. Notes on this clone: As yet, its antigen is unknown.

Genomic DNA (from each subset) was split evenly across several immunoSEQ plates. Method: immunoSEQ multiplex PCR; TCRdb's copy keeps in-frame clones and lacks some. The table records about 580,000 clones, roughly 98% of them present only once. CDR3 size: 14 residues. Losses at the gene ends were 5 bases for V and 3 bases for J; bases not matched to a gene: 5. Per the germline V gene, CDR1 is SGHAT and CDR2 is FQNNGV. In the naive CD8 group, cells lacked CD45RO and were positively selected for CCR7, so terminally differentiated effector memory CD45RA+ cells were left out. Broader study findings: Sampling involved blood alone; tissue repertoires likely differ.

This TCR derives from a man aged 25 to 40 in good health. The sequenced sample consisted of naive CD8+ T cells sorted from blood. The chain recombines TRBV11-2 with TRBJ2-5; 8 bases are a match to TRBD2. The CDR3 DNA reads TGTGCCAGCAGCCCCCGGGAGGGGGAAGAGACCCAGTACTTC. As protein: CASSPREGEETQYF.